Below are 30 T cell receptor beta chains sequenced from a single sample in a study of CD8 T cells in ankylosing spondylitis. TCRdb reprocessed the 5' RACE reads with MiXCR, giving one entry per CDR3 protein. This sample carries fewer than 150,000 distinct CDR3 sequences, around 7.9% of them seen once, and the ten largest clones take around 12%. Sequencing was performed on blood, either unsorted or a sorted T cell fraction (not recorded which). The receptors come from a female donor with ankylosing spondylitis or in good health (not recorded which).

The table lists this clonotype with many counts. The V and J genes are TRBV4-2 and TRBJ2-7; D remains unclear. CDR3 length equals 13 residues. In germline, CDR1 is LGHNA, CDR2 YNFKEQ. V dropped 4 bases and J dropped 6 bases, with 13 bases sitting between them. CDR3 amino acids: CASSLVRSGEQYF. For the CDR3, the DNA is TGTGCCAGCAGCCTTGTTAGGTCCGGCGAGCAGTACTTC.

The sample holds many counts of this clonotype. The chain employs TRBV28 and TRBJ1-1, with D maybe TRBD1 (6 bases). CDR1 and CDR2 from the germline V gene are MDHEN and SYDVKM. The CDR3 runs to 14 residues. V lost 5 bases and J 10 bases, leaving 20 bases between the germline ends. The CDR3 protein is CASSPGTSPVVAFF. CDR3 nucleotide sequence: TGTGCCAGCAGTCCCGGGACATCGCCCGTGGTAGCTTTCTTT.

This clonotype came up many times. V usage is TRBV6-1 and J usage is TRBJ2-1; D is perhaps TRBD1 or TRBD2 (5 bases each). Germline values: CDR1 MNHNS, CDR2 SASEGT. With 6 bases removed from V and 4 bases from J, the gap between germline ends came to 13 bases. This CDR3 has 14 amino acids. For the CDR3, the DNA is TGTGCCAGCAGAGACAGAGGGTTTTACAATGAGCAGTTCTTC. Translation gives CASRDRGFYNEQFF.

This clonotype was counted many times. This chain links TRBV5-1 with TRBJ1-1, with D perhaps TRBD1 (5 bases). The CDR3 loop spans 13 amino acids. Trimming took off 0 bases at V and 5 bases at J, with 8 bases between the two ends. Germline V CDR1 and CDR2: SGHRS, YFSETQ. The CDR3 spells CASSLEGETEAFF. The CDR3 DNA follows: TGCGCCAGCAGCTTGGAAGGGGAGACTGAAGCTTTCTTT.

This clonotype was picked up many times. V and J are TRBV5-1 and TRBJ1-2; D gene unclear. In germline, CDR1 is SGHRS, CDR2 YFSETQ. The V end lost 0 bases, the J end lost 5 bases, and 14 bases lay between the germline ends. There are 15 residues in the CDR3. The CDR3 DNA reads as TGCGCCAGCAGCTTGGTCCCGGACGTCTCTTATGGCTACACCTTC. Its protein product is CASSLVPDVSYGYTF.

The table lists this clonotype with many counts. The V gene is TRBV12-3 or TRBV12-4, the J gene TRBJ1-1; the D gene is possibly TRBD1 (5 bases). V was shortened by 5 bases and J by 2 bases, with 9 bases between the two germline ends. This CDR3 has 13 residues. The CDR3 bases are TGTGCCAGCAGTCCGACAGCCAACACTGAAGCTTTCTTT. Encoded protein: CASSPTANTEAFF.

This clonotype has a count of ten or more. The chain links TRBV29-1 to TRBJ1-1; D may be TRBD1 (6 bases). Trimming took off 8 bases at V and 1 base at J, with 17 bases between the two ends. This CDR3 has 14 amino acids. Germline values: CDR1 SQVTM, CDR2 ANQGSEA. For the CDR3, the DNA is TGCAGCTCCCAAATAGGGGGGGGGAACACTGAAGCTTTCTTT. Translation gives CSSQIGGGNTEAFF.

Many counts were recorded for this clonotype. V gene TRBV12-3 or TRBV12-4 combines with J gene TRBJ1-5; D is ambiguous. V lost 5 bases to trimming and J lost 0 bases, with 8 bases between them. This CDR3 region has 14 residues. CDR3 sequence (DNA): TGTGCCAGCAGTGCAGGAAATAGCAATCAGCCCCAGCATTTT. Translation gives CASSAGNSNQPQHF.

This clonotype was seen many times. The V and J genes are TRBV24-1 and TRBJ2-1; D may match TRBD1 or TRBD2 (5 bases each). The CDR3 runs to 15 residues. Germline lookup yields CDR1 KGHDR and CDR2 SFDVKD. V lost 9 bases and J 1 base, leaving 15 bases between the germline ends. In DNA, the CDR3 is TGTGCCACCGGGAGCGGCAGGGAATCCTACAATGAGCAGTTCTTC. Amino acids: CATGSGRESYNEQFF.

This clonotype came up many times. This chain links TRBV3-1 with TRBJ1-1; D is ambiguous. This CDR3 spans 17 amino acids. Germline V gene sequence: CDR1 LGHDT, CDR2 YNNKEL (reference sequence). The V end lost 2 bases, the J end lost 6 bases, and 22 bases lay between the germline ends. Written as DNA, the CDR3 is TGTGCCAGCAGCCAAATGAACCCGCCCTGGCAGACGCCTGAAGCTTTCTTT. Translated: CASSQMNPPWQTPEAFF.

The V call is TRBV7-9, the J call TRBJ1-2, with D hard to call. Germline CDR1 and CDR2: SEHNR and FQNEAQ (reference sequence). V lost 6 bases and J lost 3, with 17 bases in between. CDR3 length: 15 amino acids. The CDR3 reads CASSLLPDYYYGYTF. Written as DNA, the CDR3 is TGTGCCAGCAGTTTACTGCCAGACTACTACTATGGCTACACCTTC.

This clonotype was seen ten or more times. The chain joins TRBV18 to TRBJ1-4, with D maybe TRBD1 (6 bases). V dropped 1 base and J dropped 7 bases, with 13 bases sitting between them. The CDR3 length is 15 residues. Germline-derived CDR1 and CDR2 are KGHSH and LQKENI. This CDR3 reads CASSPRQGLAEKLFF. The CDR3, as DNA: TGTGCCAGCTCACCACGTCAGGGGTTGGCTGAAAAACTGTTTTTT.

This clonotype has a count of ten or more. The rearrangement uses TRBV20-1 and TRBJ1-1, with D possibly TRBD1 on 5 matching bases. This CDR3 region has 14 residues. Germline V CDR1 and CDR2: DFQATT, SNEGSKA (reference sequence). Trimming shortened V by 8 bases and J by 6 bases, and 22 bases separated the two germline ends. This CDR3 reads CSPNRGARGAEAFF. DNA for the CDR3: TGCAGTCCGAATCGGGGCGCCCGAGGGGCTGAAGCTTTCTTT.

This clonotype was found many times. This rearrangement joins TRBV6-2 or TRBV6-3 to TRBJ2-1; 7 bases are shared with TRBD1. J lost 8 bases, V lost 2 bases, and 3 bases had no gene match. The CDR3 has 13 residues. The germline V gene has CDR1 MNHEY and CDR2 SVGEGT. Written as DNA, the CDR3 is TGTGCCAGCAGTTACCTCAGGGGGTATGAGCAGTTCTTC. Its protein product is CASSYLRGYEQFF.

The sample holds many counts of this clonotype. The chain is built from TRBV11-2 and TRBJ2-1, with 8 positions matching TRBD2. Germline V gene sequence: CDR1 SGHAT, CDR2 FQNNGV. J gave up 8 bases and V 5 bases, and 14 bases lay outside the gene matches. The CDR3 runs to 16 residues. The CDR3 sequence is CASSDRTKRGLDEQFF. CDR3 DNA sequence: TGTGCCAGCAGCGACCGGACTAAGCGGGGGTTGGATGAGCAGTTCTTC.

This clonotype has ten or more counts. This chain joins TRBV6-1 and TRBJ2-1, with 8 bases aligning to TRBD2. The CDR3 contains 15 residues. V lost 6 bases to trimming and J lost 6 bases; unmatched junction nucleotides: 10. Germline-derived CDR1 and CDR2 are MNHNS and SASEGT. This CDR3 reads CASRRLPGGSNEQFF. As DNA, the CDR3 is TGTGCCAGCAGGCGCCTACCGGGGGGGTCCAATGAGCAGTTCTTC.

This clonotype was seen at least ten times. V gene TRBV20-1 combines with J gene TRBJ1-4; 9 nucleotides match TRBD1. The CDR3 length is 13 residues. The germline gives CDR1 DFQATT, CDR2 SNEGSKA (reference sequence). J gave up 7 bases and V 4 bases, and 4 bases lay outside the gene matches. The CDR3: CSATQGAAEKLFF. For the CDR3, the DNA is TGCAGTGCTACACAGGGGGCTGCTGAAAAACTGTTTTTT.

The table lists this clonotype with many counts. The V call is TRBV7-2, the J call TRBJ1-5; the D gene is possibly TRBD1 (5 bases). The germline gives CDR1 SGHTA, CDR2 FQGNSA. This CDR3 is built from 15 residues. V lost 1 base and J lost 2, with 9 bases in between. Here the CDR3 reads CASSLDRPGNQPQHF. In DNA, the CDR3 is TGTGCCAGCAGCTTAGACAGGCCGGGCAATCAGCCCCAGCATTTT. Full variable domain (rest looked up from reference TRBV7-2 and TRBJ1-5): GAGVSQSPSNKVTEKGKDVELRCDPISGHTALYWYRQSLGQGLEFLIYFQGNSAPDKSGLPSDRFSAERTGGSVSTLTIQRTQQEDSAVYLCASSLDRPGNQPQHFGDGTRLSIL.

This sequence joins TRBV20-1 and TRBJ1-3; D is undetermined. CDR1 is DFQATT, CDR2 SNEGSKA, per germline (reference sequence). The CDR3 totals 12 residues. The ends were cut back, 5 bases at V and 1 base at J, with 6 bases in the middle. The chain's CDR3 is CSAAKSGNTIYF. The CDR3 coding sequence is TGCAGTGCTGCCAAATCTGGAAACACCATATATTTT.

The sample holds many counts of this clonotype. This chain connects TRBV5-5 to TRBJ2-4, with TRBD1 identical over 11 bases. In germline, CDR1 is SGHKS, CDR2 YYEKEE (reference sequence). V shed 3 bases, J shed 1 base, and the junction held 6 bases outside the gene matches. This CDR3 has 17 residues. The CDR3 nucleotides read TGTGCCAGCAGCTGGGGGACAGGGGGGTTGGCCAAAAACATTCAGTACTTC. Amino acid sequence: CASSWGTGGLAKNIQYF.

This clonotype was seen ten or more times. The rearrangement joins TRBV5-1 to TRBJ2-5; D gene ambiguous. The V end lost 4 bases, the J end lost 5 bases, and 15 bases lay between the germline ends. The CDR3 totals 14 residues. Germline V CDR1 and CDR2: SGHRS, YFSETQ. CDR3 sequence (DNA): TGCGCCAGCAGCCCCCCGAGTATGCGGGAGACCCAGTACTTC. The encoded protein is CASSPPSMRETQYF.

The CDR3 region is CASSGNSGTLTRETQYF. The CDR3, as DNA: TGCGCCAGCAGCGGAAATTCCGGGACATTAACTAGGGAGACCCAGTACTTC. The chain uses TRBV5-1 and TRBJ2-5; the D gene is possibly TRBD1 (6 bases). Looked up from germline, CDR1 is SGHRS and CDR2 is YFSETQ. The V gene lost 4 bases and the J gene lost 5 bases, with 24 bases spanning the gap. The CDR3 length is 17 residues.

This clonotype was counted at least ten times. The CDR3 coding sequence is TGTGCCAGCAGCTTCGGTCCGGCGGAGACCCAGTACTTC. It yields the protein CASSFGPAETQYF. This chain joins TRBV7-8 and TRBJ2-5; no definite D call. The V end was cut by 3 bases, the J end by 5 bases, with 10 bases between. Germline V gene lookup returns CDR1 SGHVS and CDR2 FQNEAQ. The CDR3 runs 13 residues.

The table lists this clonotype with many counts. The V gene is TRBV7-8, the J gene TRBJ2-1, with 7 bases fitting TRBD1. V lost 3 bases to trimming and J lost 7 bases; unmatched junction nucleotides: 6. The CDR3 has 14 residues. Looked up from germline, CDR1 is SGHVS and CDR2 is FQNEAQ. The chain's CDR3 is CASSLETGLNEQFF. CDR3 DNA: TGTGCCAGCAGCTTGGAGACAGGGTTGAATGAGCAGTTCTTC.

The sample holds a few counts of this clonotype. The CDR3 is CASSLDGTGEQFF. The DNA for the CDR3 is TGTGCCAGCAGCCTTGACGGGACTGGGGAGCAGTTCTTC. The rearrangement uses TRBV6-1 and TRBJ2-1; weak D call: TRBD2 (6 bases). Trimming shortened V by 6 bases and J by 10 bases, and 16 bases separated the two germline ends. Per the germline V gene, CDR1 is MNHNS and CDR2 is SASEGT. The CDR3 is 13 amino acids.

This clonotype came up many times. This chain links TRBV4-2 with TRBJ1-2; D not resolved. The V gene lost 2 bases and the J gene lost 2 bases, with 3 bases spanning the gap. Germline assignment: CDR1 LGHNA and CDR2 YNFKEQ. The CDR3 contains 12 residues. This CDR3 is CASSQTNYGYTF. For the CDR3, the DNA is TGTGCCAGCAGCCAAACCAACTATGGCTACACCTTC.

This clonotype was seen ten or more times. The chain uses TRBV4-2 and TRBJ2-2; perhaps TRBD2 as D (6 bases). This CDR3 comprises 16 residues. V was shortened by 1 base and J by 5 bases, with 14 bases between the two germline ends. In germline, CDR1 is LGHNA, CDR2 YNFKEQ. CDR3 amino acids: CASSQVGGTETGELFF. In nucleotides, the CDR3 is TGTGCCAGCAGCCAAGTGGGGGGTACGGAAACCGGGGAGCTGTTTTTT.

Within the sample, this clonotype is medium-sized. The chain joins TRBV28 to TRBJ1-1, with D possibly matching TRBD1 (6 bases). Trimming shortened V by 5 bases and J by 8 bases, and 15 bases separated the two germline ends. The CDR3 covers 13 residues. Germline loops: CDR1 MDHEN, CDR2 SYDVKM. The CDR3 sequence is CASSASGTHEAFF. CDR3 DNA sequence: TGTGCCAGCAGTGCTTCCGGGACACACGAAGCTTTCTTT.

This clonotype was found many times. The V gene is TRBV20-1, the J gene TRBJ2-7; 7 nucleotides line up with TRBD2. V lost 0 bases, J lost 2 bases, and 7 bases stayed unmatched. Germline V gives CDR1 DFQATT, CDR2 SNEGSKA (reference sequence). CDR3 size: 15 residues. CDR3 sequence reads: CSARDWLADAYEQYF. CDR3 DNA sequence: TGCAGTGCTAGAGATTGGCTAGCGGATGCCTACGAGCAGTACTTC.

This clonotype was seen at least ten times. The V and J genes are TRBV19 and TRBJ1-5; possibly TRBD1 for D (5 bases). CDR3 length: 17 residues. Trimming removed 5 bases at V and 2 bases at J, with 19 bases between. Germline V lookup: CDR1 LNHDA, CDR2 SQIVND (reference sequence). The CDR3 sequence is CASSSNGQGRGNQPQHF. DNA for the CDR3: TGTGCCAGTAGTTCGAACGGGCAGGGAAGGGGCAATCAGCCCCAGCATTTT.